This TCR beta chain was sequenced during a study of cytomegalovirus exposure and HLA in healthy donors. Study observations and caveats: Under in vitro conditions, a few CMV-associated chains were confirmed as specific for CMV antigens.

The CDR3 is 13 amino acids. Germline V gives CDR1 MNHNY, CDR2 SVGAGI (reference sequence). With 4 bases removed from V and 6 bases from J, the gap between germline ends came to 12 bases. On this clone: The antigen is not known.

PCR employed 60 Vbeta and 13 Jbeta primers. Per the authors' pipeline: There were tens of millions of unique TCR beta chains by a later count, and approximately 11 million of them were shared. Using immunoSEQ multiplex PCR, the repertoire was profiled, and TCRdb retains in-frame clones only, with some absent. V and J calls and clone size are copied from that table; D and trimming were computed from the DNA. This sample carries approximately 150,000 clones, roughly four fifths of them seen once, and the ten largest clones take roughly 10%. Donors were nominally healthy when sampled, though unrecorded immune exposures were likely.

The sequencing input was PBMCs. This TCR derives from a man aged 50 or older in good health and CMV-seropositive. This chain uses TRBV6-6 with TRBJ1-1; D not certain. For the CDR3, the DNA is TGTGCCAGCAGTTTCGGTAGAGGCCCTGAAGCTTTCTTT. This encodes CASSFGRGPEAFF.